These 3 T cell receptor beta chains share one sample of origin, sequenced in a study of molecular identifiers for immune sequencing clone quantification (dated by TCRdb to 2016 to 2019). The method behind the library was PCR. The listed sequencing device is NextSeq 500. TCRdb took the public reads, trimmed them with fastp at Q25, ran MiXCR for clone calling and kept in-frame beta chains. Identical CDR3 proteins give one entry, which carries the most common genes and DNA. The sample profile shows 400,000 to 600,000 distinct CDR3 sequences; 25% of them were found once. Approximately 0.76% of the sample rests with the top ten. Sequenced: naive CD8+ T cells from blood, with Jurkat cell RNA spiked in. In the paper's terms, the cell subset or site label means: FACS-sorted CD8+CD4-CCR7+CD45RA+ naive T cells. All receptors derive from a human donor in good health. Some libraries in this study had Jurkat cell RNA spiked in.

The chain has TRBV6-5 and TRBJ2-7; TRBD2 aligns across 7 bases. Trimming at V came to 8 bases and at J to 4 bases, leaving 8 bases not matched to a gene. The CDR3 covers 13 residues. Germline CDR1 and CDR2: MNHEY and SVGAGI. The CDR3 loop is CASAGSGEYEQYF. The CDR3 coding sequence is TGTGCCAGCGCGGGCAGCGGGGAATACGAGCAGTACTTC.

The chain is built from TRBV10-3 and TRBJ2-7; 11 bases map to TRBD2. CDR3 length equals 16 residues. The V segment lost 4 bases and the J segment 4 bases; nucleotides outside the gene matches: 9. Germline V gene lookup returns CDR1 ENHRY and CDR2 SYGVKD. The CDR3 DNA follows: TGTGCCATCAGTGGGACGGCTAGCGGGGGGCTTTACGAGCAGTACTTC. Residues: CAISGTASGGLYEQYF.

This clonotype was counted between two and nine times. The chain carries TRBV20-1 and TRBJ2-4, with a tentative D call TRBD1 (5 bases). The CDR3 length is 16 residues. Deletions cut 6 bases from V and 0 bases from J, with 18 bases between. Germline lookup yields CDR1 DFQATT and CDR2 SNEGSKA (reference sequence). The CDR3 DNA reads TGCAGTGCGAGGTCGACAGCCATACTAGCCAAAAACATTCAGTACTTC. Translation: CSARSTAILAKNIQYF.